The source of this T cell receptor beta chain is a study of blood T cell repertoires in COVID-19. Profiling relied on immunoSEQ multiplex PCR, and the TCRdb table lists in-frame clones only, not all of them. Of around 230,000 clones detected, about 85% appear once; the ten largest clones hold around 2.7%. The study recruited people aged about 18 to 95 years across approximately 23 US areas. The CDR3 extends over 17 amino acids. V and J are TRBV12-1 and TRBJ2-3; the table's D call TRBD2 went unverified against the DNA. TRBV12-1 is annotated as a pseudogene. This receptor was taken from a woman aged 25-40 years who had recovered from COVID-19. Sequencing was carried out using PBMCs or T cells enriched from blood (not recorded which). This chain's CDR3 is CASSTRPWGLPTDTQYF. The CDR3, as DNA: TGTGCCAGCAGCACCCGTCCATGGGGACTACCCACAGATACGCAGTATTTT.